This TCR beta chain was recorded in a study of shared clonotypes between healthy human individuals. This clone was seen just once. The table came from immunoSEQ multiplex PCR; TCRdb's copy has only in-frame clones and leaves some out. The data hold under 130,000 clones, with around 71% observed a single time. V dropped 2 bases and J dropped 0; count of bases not matched to a gene: 4. The CDR3 extends over 16 amino acids. Looked up from germline, CDR1 is LNHDA and CDR2 is SQIVND (reference sequence). J is TRBJ1-3 and V is TRBV19; 7 bases fit TRBD1. The material sequenced was memory CD8+ T cells sorted from blood. Regarding subset: CD45RO+ cells pooled with CCR7-negative TemRA cells. The receptor was isolated from a woman aged 25 to 39 in good health. CDR3 loop: CASSIPAGGSGNTIYF. DNA for the CDR3: TGTGCCAGTAGTATACCGGCAGGGGGCTCTGGAAACACCATATATTTT.